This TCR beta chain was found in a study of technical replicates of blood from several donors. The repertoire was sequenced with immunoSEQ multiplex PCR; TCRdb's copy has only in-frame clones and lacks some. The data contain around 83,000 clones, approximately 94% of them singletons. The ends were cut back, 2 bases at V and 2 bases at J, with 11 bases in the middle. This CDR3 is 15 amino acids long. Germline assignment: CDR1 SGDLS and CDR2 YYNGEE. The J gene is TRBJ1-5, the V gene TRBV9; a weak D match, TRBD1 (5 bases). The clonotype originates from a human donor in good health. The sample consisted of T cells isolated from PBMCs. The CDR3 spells CASSVGGGGNQPQHF. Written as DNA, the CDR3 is TGTGCCAGCAGCGTGGGGGGAGGGGGCAATCAGCCCCAGCATTTT.